This entry is about one T cell receptor beta chain. The target of this receptor is not known. It has no much larger one-base neighbor in the sample; base qualities were not kept. The germline ends are 19 bases apart after V is trimmed by 5 bases and J by 7 bases. The CDR3 spans 15 residues, from the cysteine through the phenylalanine. Only CDR3 DNA is held: 45 bases, read in frame from base 1. CDR1 and CDR2, per the germline V gene (reference sequence), are SGHNT and YYREEE. This entry comes from a study of control samples from healthy donors and cancer patients (TCRdb year 2020). Libraries were constructed by the immunoSEQ multiplex PCR assay. The table comes from immuneACCESS by way of TCRdb, which keeps in-frame sequences with V and J called. Part of the clones is missing from these tables; in studies checked, under half for an unresolved V gene and the rest for unknown reasons. This sample comprises about 73,000 clones, roughly nine tenths of them detected only once. Together, the top ten hold roughly a fifth of the sample.

This chain joins TRBV5-4 to TRBJ2-4; matching of 5 bases hints at TRBD2 as the D gene. This TCR was sampled from a man aged 60 to 75 with lung cancer. The sample was PBMCs. The bases read TGTGCCAGCAGTTTGAAGGGAGCGCGTTTGAACATTCAGTACTTC. Translated, it gives CASSLKGARLNIQYF.